This TCR beta chain appears in the sequencing data of a study of a mutant IDH1 vaccine in newly diagnosed glioma. Turning to the study itself: The initiation of vaccination occurred 4-6 weeks after radiotherapy alone, or with temozolomide cycles. Of the patients given treatment, approximately 62% were male and 37.5% were female, and a mean age of roughly 40 years was recorded. Former treatment meant radiotherapy, temozolomide, or both; the majority had gotten both.

Described time point: week 5, during vaccination. Topical imiquimod accompanied each vaccine dose, which consisted of 300 ug of mutant IDH1 20-mer peptide. Study-level findings and limits: Induction of immune responses by the vaccine occurred in 85% to 95% of patients.

Germline values: CDR1 KGHSH, CDR2 LQKENI. V dropped 4 bases and J dropped 4; count of bases not matched to a gene: 6. The CDR3 totals 15 residues. Regarding this clone: What it binds is unknown.

The assay was immunoSEQ multiplex PCR, and TCRdb's table has in-frame clones only and misses some. This sample yields about 59,000 clones, of which just under 90% are seen a single time; approximately 4.3% belongs to the top ten. The TCR was taken from a woman aged 40 to 50 with glioma. V is TRBV18 and J is TRBJ2-1, with TRBD2 identical over 8 bases. Sequenced here: PBMCs, sampled from a glioma patient whose treatment included an IDH1 peptide vaccine. The CDR3 DNA follows: TGTGCCAGCTCACGAGCTAGCGGGCTTTACAATGAGCAGTTCTTC. It specifies CASSRASGLYNEQFF.